This is a list of T cell receptor beta chains from one sample in a study of T-cell memory formation after mild COVID-19. TCRdb fed the 5' RACE reads into MiXCR, producing one record per CDR3 protein. There are about 340,000 distinct CDR3 sequences in the sample; less than 20% occur only once, and 20% to 25% lies in the top ten. The sequenced sample was PBMCs or a T cell subset sorted from them (not recorded which). These receptors were collected from a man between 18 and 29 years old who had mild COVID-19 (a few samples of this study predate the infection). Cell type and time point are not known. The CDR3 runs from the conserved cysteine through the conserved F or W.

v_gene	j_gene	CDR3aa
TRBV12-3/TRBV12-4	TRBJ1-5	CASSLRRSNQPQHF
TRBV7-2	TRBJ2-1	CASSLTRDTVNEQFF
TRBV10-3	TRBJ2-7	CAISHGTYPYEQYF
TRBV30	TRBJ1-5	CAWSDGLHQPQHF
TRBV12-3/TRBV12-4	TRBJ1-1	CASRGTGAKESEAFF
TRBV29-1	TRBJ1-2	CSVSGQGNYGYTF
TRBV5-6	TRBJ2-2	CASSNSLGLPLNTGELFF
TRBV6-5	TRBJ1-5	CASSPRQGDQPQHF
TRBV9	TRBJ1-1	CASGDRVNTEAFF
TRBV4-3	TRBJ2-5	CASSQGDRTIETQYF
TRBV11-1	TRBJ1-6	CASSFRTGKNSPLHF
TRBV29-1	TRBJ1-4	CSVGDDQKLFF
TRBV4-2	TRBJ1-1	CASSQEGLNPEAFF
TRBV9	TRBJ2-3	CASSVDRTGGGDTQYF
TRBV4-2	TRBJ2-1	CASSQDKGGSYNEQFF
TRBV30	TRBJ1-5	CAWALRNQPQHF
TRBV5-5	TRBJ1-6	CASSLAVDPSGGPLHF